This entry features one T cell receptor (beta chain) sequence. Its matching antigen is unknown. The data were taken from a study of shared clonotypes between healthy human individuals. Study as a whole: CD4 naive and memory got three plates each, CD8 naive two, CD8 memory one.

Healthy HIV-negative adults with no recent acute infections or vaccinations were recruited as donors. Study findings and constraints: Around 5% was the fraction of naive CD4 clonotypes found shared across several donors.

The CDR3 is 14 residues long. From germline, CDR1 is SGHAT and CDR2 FQNNGV. V lost 3 bases and J lost 8; bases outside the gene matches: 9. Deep level was the assay's run setting. Repertoires were generated with immunoSEQ multiplex PCR, while TCRdb's copy carries only in-frame clones and drops some. The profile shows about 2.4 million clones, roughly 93% of them singletons. The sequenced sample consisted of naive CD4+ T cells from PBMCs. Indicated subset: CD45RA+ positively selected. The rearrangement links TRBV11-2 to TRBJ1-2; 7 positions agree with TRBD1. The TCR comes from a man aged 18 to 30 in good health. Some clones in this sample may be carry-over from other donors' samples. The CDR3 DNA reads TGTGCCAGCAGCTTTATGGGACAGACGCCGGGCTACACCTTC. Protein sequence: CASSFMGQTPGYTF.